A few counts support the clone carrying this T cell receptor beta chain. This specimen comes from a study of patients and donors after allogeneic stem cell transplantation. TCRdb re-derived calls from the RT-PCR reads in MiXCR, one entry per CDR3 protein. Altogether around 150,000 distinct CDR3 sequences are present, 30% to 45% being singletons, with the ten largest covering 40% to 55%. This CDR3 region has 13 residues. The V segment lost 6 bases and the J segment 9 bases; nucleotides outside the gene matches: 9. The germline V gene encodes CDR1 MNHEY and CDR2 SMNVEV (reference sequence). This chain joins TRBV27 and TRBJ1-2; TRBD1 agrees at 8 bases. The TCR comes from a human donor who was either an allogeneic HSCT recipient or a stem cell or donor lymphocyte infusion donor (not recorded which). It is not recorded whose cells these are; they may come from a transplant donor. Sequenced sample: blood, either unsorted or a sorted T cell fraction (not recorded which). The CDR3 DNA sequence: TGTGCCAGCAGCCAAGGACAGGGTAGGCGCTACACCTTC. As protein: CASSQGQGRRYTF.